Below are 15 T cell receptor beta chains sequenced from a single sample in a study of blood T cell repertoires in COVID-19. This table comes from immunoSEQ multiplex PCR, and its TCRdb copy is limited to in-frame clones, with some not included. The repertoire holds roughly 170,000 clones, with about 80% as singletons. Sequencing input: peripheral blood. The source is a woman between 70 and 85 years old with acute or convalescent COVID-19.

This rearrangement joins TRBV14 to TRBJ1-2, with 8 bases that match TRBD1. The CDR3 is 13 residues long. In germline, CDR1 is SGHDN, CDR2 FVKESK. V shed 1 base, J shed 7 bases, and the junction held 2 bases outside the gene matches. CDR3 sequence: CASSQGTGSGYTF. In nucleotides, the CDR3 is TGTGCCAGCAGCCAAGGGACAGGGAGTGGCTACACCTTC. The variable domain in full, completed from reference TRBV14 and TRBJ1-2, reads EAGVTQFPSHSVIEKGQTVTLRCDPISGHDNLYWYRRVMGKEIKFLLHFVKESKQDESGMPNNRFLAERTGGTYSTLKVQPAELEDSGVYFCASSQGTGSGYTFGSGTRLTVV.

This clone has only one observation. The CDR3 region is CASSTRAGPGTDTQYF. The CDR3 DNA follows: TGTGCCAGTAGTACCCGAGCGGGACCGGGCACAGATACGCAGTATTTT. This chain joins TRBV19 and TRBJ2-3; 7 bases are a match to TRBD2. This CDR3 comprises 16 residues. V lost 4 bases to trimming and J lost 1 base; unmatched junction nucleotides: 8. Germline V gives CDR1 LNHDA, CDR2 SQIVND (reference sequence).

This clone came up a few times. This chain uses TRBV19 with TRBJ1-6, with D perhaps matching TRBD1 (6 bases). The V gene lost 3 bases and the J gene lost 12 bases, with 15 bases spanning the gap. The CDR3 length is 14 residues. CDR1 and CDR2 (germline): LNHDA, SQIVND (reference sequence). The CDR3 reads CASSMGRGSGPLHF. The DNA of the CDR3 is TGTGCCAGTAGTATGGGCAGGGGAAGCGGACCCCTCCACTTT.

The V call is TRBV5-6, the J call TRBJ2-3; D not resolved. Germline CDR1 and CDR2: SGHDT and YYEEEE. The CDR3 totals 15 residues. V lost 3 bases to trimming and J lost 6 bases, with 17 bases between them. CDR3: CASSSDLLASDTQYF. The CDR3 coding sequence is TGTGCCAGCAGCTCCGACTTACTCGCCTCGGATACGCAGTATTTT.

This clone was seen a few times. The chain uses TRBV28 and TRBJ2-1; 8 nucleotides align to TRBD2. Germline CDR1 is MDHEN and CDR2 is SYDVKM. After removal of 3 bases from V and 5 bases from J, the junction contained 6 bases not matched to a gene. The CDR3 runs to 15 residues. Here the CDR3 DNA reads TGTGCCAGCAGTTTGTGGCGGGAGGTCCACAATGAGCAGTTCTTC. Protein: CASSLWREVHNEQFF.

This chain joins TRBV6-1 and TRBJ2-7; 9 nucleotides align to TRBD1. Trimming removed 2 bases from V and 9 bases from J; junction bases left unmatched: 14. CDR1 is MNHNS and CDR2 is SASEGT in the germline V gene. There are 16 residues in the CDR3. In DNA, the CDR3 is TGTGCCAGCAGTGAACTGTTGAGTGGGACAGGGTACCCGCAGTACTTC. This gives the protein CASSELLSGTGYPQYF.

The V gene is TRBV3-1 (or the pseudogene TRBV3-2), the J gene TRBJ2-7; weak D call: TRBD2 (7 bases). Trimming pared 4 bases from V and 7 bases from J, leaving 20 bases between. The length of the CDR3 is 15 residues. CDR1 is LGHDT and CDR2 is YNNKEL in the germline V gene (reference sequence). The CDR3 sequence: CASSLGGGGDLEQYF. CDR3 nucleotides: TGTGCCAGCAGCCTGGGGGGAGGGGGAGATTTAGAGCAGTACTTC.

The chain carries TRBV29-1 and TRBJ1-2, with TRBD1 identical over 12 bases. The germline V gene encodes CDR1 SQVTM and CDR2 ANQGSEA. J gave up 3 bases and V 7 bases, and 3 bases lay outside the gene matches. The CDR3 is 13 amino acids. The CDR3 protein is CSAGTGGDYGYTF. CDR3 nucleotide sequence: TGCAGCGCGGGGACAGGGGGCGACTATGGCTACACCTTC.

The chain links TRBV27 to TRBJ2-1, with D unclear. The length of the CDR3 is 15 residues. The germline V gene encodes CDR1 MNHEY and CDR2 SMNVEV (reference sequence). V gave up 1 base and J gave up 0 bases, with 7 bases separating them. This chain's CDR3 is CASSLFSSSYNEQFF. In nucleotides, the CDR3 is TGTGCCAGCAGTTTATTCTCTAGCTCCTACAATGAGCAGTTCTTC.

This clone was observed a single time. This rearrangement joins TRBV7-9 to TRBJ2-5; D may be TRBD1 (5 bases). The ends were cut back, 3 bases at V and 5 bases at J, with 13 bases in the middle. Germline lookup yields CDR1 SEHNR and CDR2 FQNEAQ (reference sequence). The CDR3 runs 14 residues. CDR3 sequence reads: CASSFVGPGETQYF. CDR3 DNA sequence: TGTGCCAGCAGCTTTGTCGGGCCAGGGGAGACCCAGTACTTC.

The chain links TRBV7-2 to TRBJ1-5; D call uncertain. From germline, CDR1 is SGHTA and CDR2 FQGNSA. V gave up 1 base and J gave up 4 bases, with 5 bases separating them. The CDR3 has 13 residues. The CDR3: CASSLDGNQPQHF. In DNA form, the CDR3 reads TGTGCCAGCAGCTTAGACGGGAATCAGCCCCAGCATTTT.

J is TRBJ2-1 and V is TRBV24-1; TRBD2 matches 7 bases. V trimming: 2 bases; J trimming: 7 bases; junction bases outside the gene matches: 4. The CDR3 totals 14 residues. Germline V CDR1 and CDR2: KGHDR, SFDVKD. The CDR3, as DNA: TGTGCCACCAGTGATTGGGGGGGGTTAAATGAGCAGTTCTTC. It encodes CATSDWGGLNEQFF.

This clone was seen just once. J is TRBJ1-5 and V is TRBV5-1; maybe TRBD1 (5 bases). This CDR3 spans 16 amino acids. Germline CDR1 is SGHRS and CDR2 is YFSETQ. V lost 2 bases, J lost 5 bases, and 17 bases lay in between. CDR3 residues: CASSLLPRGADQPQHF. CDR3 nucleotide sequence: TGCGCCAGCAGCTTACTTCCTAGGGGCGCGGATCAGCCCCAGCATTTT.

The chain uses TRBV23-1 and TRBJ2-5; D may be TRBD1 (6 bases). TRBV23-1 belongs to the ORF category, with a function that is uncertain. There are 13 residues in the CDR3. V was pared by 3 bases and J by 4 bases, with 9 bases between. The CDR3 is CASSQGHGETQYF. The CDR3 DNA is TGCGCCAGCAGTCAGGGACACGGAGAGACCCAGTACTTC.

As to this clone: Other DNA variants within this sample encode the same CDR3. The chain recombines TRBV9 with TRBJ2-2; D may be TRBD2 (6 bases). Trimming cost V 1 base and J 4 bases, with 11 bases left between them. CDR3 size: 15 residues. The germline gives CDR1 SGDLS, CDR2 YYNGEE. CDR3 loop: CASSVRGSGTGELFF. CDR3 DNA sequence: TGTGCCAGCAGCGTACGGGGGTCCGGCACCGGGGAGCTGTTTTTT.